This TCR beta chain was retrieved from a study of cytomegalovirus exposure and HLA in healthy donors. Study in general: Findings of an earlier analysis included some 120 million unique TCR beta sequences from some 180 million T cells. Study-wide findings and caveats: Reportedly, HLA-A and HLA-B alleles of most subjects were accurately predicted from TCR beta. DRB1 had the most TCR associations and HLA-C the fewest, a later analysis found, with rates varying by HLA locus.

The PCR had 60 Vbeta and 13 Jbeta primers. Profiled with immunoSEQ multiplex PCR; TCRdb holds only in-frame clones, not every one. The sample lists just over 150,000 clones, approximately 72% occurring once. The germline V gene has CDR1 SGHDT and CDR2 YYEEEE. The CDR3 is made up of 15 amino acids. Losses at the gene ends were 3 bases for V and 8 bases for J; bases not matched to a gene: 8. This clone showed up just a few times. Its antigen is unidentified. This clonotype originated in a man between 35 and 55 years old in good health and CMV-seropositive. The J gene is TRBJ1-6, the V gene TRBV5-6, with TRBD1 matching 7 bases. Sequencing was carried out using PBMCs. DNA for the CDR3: TGTGCCAGCAGCTCTCAACTCCAGGGGGATTCACCCCTCCACTTT. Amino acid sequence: CASSSQLQGDSPLHF.